Included here is one TCR beta chain sequence, with context. Deletions cut 3 bases from V and 0 bases from J, with 13 bases between. Germline CDR1 and CDR2: LNHDA and SQIVND (reference sequence). This CDR3 is built from 16 residues. These data are taken from a study of cytomegalovirus exposure and HLA in healthy donors. The PCR used 60 Vbeta and 13 Jbeta primers. TCRdb's table, derived via immunoSEQ multiplex PCR, lists solely in-frame clones and lacks some. The sample has about 110,000 clones; approximately 83% are singletons. The rearrangement uses TRBV19 and TRBJ2-3, with D maybe TRBD2 (5 bases). Sequences were obtained from PBMCs. The TCR was taken from a woman aged 18-29 years in good health and CMV-seronegative. The CDR3 is CASSIRVAGSTDTQYF. The CDR3, as DNA: TGTGCCAGTAGTATTCGGGTTGCGGGTAGCACAGATACGCAGTATTTT.